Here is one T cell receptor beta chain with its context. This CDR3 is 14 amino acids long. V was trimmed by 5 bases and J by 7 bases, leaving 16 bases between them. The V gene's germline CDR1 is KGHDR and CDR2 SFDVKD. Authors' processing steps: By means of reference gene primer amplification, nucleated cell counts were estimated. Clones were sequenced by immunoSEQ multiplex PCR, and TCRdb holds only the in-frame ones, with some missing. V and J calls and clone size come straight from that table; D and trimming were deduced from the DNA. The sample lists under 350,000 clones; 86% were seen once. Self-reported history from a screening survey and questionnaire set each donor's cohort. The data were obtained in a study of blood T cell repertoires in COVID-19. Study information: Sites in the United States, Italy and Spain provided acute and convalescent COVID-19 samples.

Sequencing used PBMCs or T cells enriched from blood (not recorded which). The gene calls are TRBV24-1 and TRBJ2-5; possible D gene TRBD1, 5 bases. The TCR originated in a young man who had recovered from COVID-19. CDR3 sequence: CATSGDSTQRTQYF. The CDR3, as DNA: TGTGCCACCAGTGGAGACAGTACCCAGAGGACCCAGTACTTC.